The clone carrying this T cell receptor (beta chain) was seen a few times. Germline and genes: mouse. The DNA ends 4 residues before the CDR3 does, and the rest of the CDR3 is filled in from the germline J gene. This sample also contains other DNA sequences that code for the same CDR3. The entry originates in a study of CD8+ T cells in alopecia areata. Germline CDR1 reads FNHDT; CDR2 reads SITEND (reference sequence). Trimming pared 0 bases from V and 1 base from J, leaving 8 bases between. The CDR3 length is 15 residues. Scientists pooled cutaneous lymph node cells and sorted them on CD4, CD8alpha, NKG2D, NKG2ACE and other markers. Sequencing templates came from extracted RNA that was reverse transcribed into cDNA. TCRdb's table, derived via immunoSEQ multiplex PCR, lists solely in-frame clones and lacks some. The table lists around 300,000 clones, with no singletons.

Sequencing was carried out using CD4+ T cells sorted from a lymph node. This receptor was identified in a C3H/HeJ mouse with alopecia areata. As its MHC haplotype, the strain has H2-k. J is TRBJ2-1 and V is TRBV19; D not resolved. The CDR3 sequence is CASSIARQNYAEQFF. The sequenced part of the CDR3 DNA is TGTGCCAGCAGTATAGCTAGACAAAACTATGCT.